A selection of T cell receptor beta chains follows, all from one sample in a study of T-cell reconstitution after alpha-beta-depleted transplantation in children. Each CDR3 protein gets one entry after TCRdb re-called the PCR reads with MiXCR. The sample consists of about 610,000 distinct CDR3 sequences, 10% to 13% of them appearing once. Sample: PBMCs from the stem cell graft donor, taken from the stem cell graft. These receptor sequences come from a human donor who donated a stem cell graft to a child with acute myeloid leukemia. Each CDR3 is given with its conserved first and last residue. D genes are given only for firm matches. Clone sizes are given selectively: once, few, many, or a class where the clone is expanded.

d_call clone_size j_call v_call cdr3_aa cdr3_nt
. many TRBJ1-1 TRBV29-1 CSVGLGLNTEAFF TGCAGCGTTGGTTTAGGGCTTAACACTGAAGCTTTCTTT
. many TRBJ2-2 TRBV29-1 CSVGRYTGELFF TGCAGCGTTGGGAGATACACCGGGGAGCTGTTTTTT
. many TRBJ2-7 TRBV9 CASSVTVGPYEQYF TGTGCCAGCAGCGTAACTGTGGGTCCCTACGAGCAGTACTTC
. . TRBJ2-7 TRBV7-2 CASSLRYPGTYEQYF TGTGCCAGCAGCTTAAGGTACCCGGGAACCTACGAGCAGTACTTC
. . TRBJ2-3 TRBV5-1 CASSLAIGSTQYF TGCGCCAGCAGCTTGGCCATTGGGTCTACGCAGTATTTT
. many TRBJ2-6 TRBV7-2 CASSLFPVGANVLTF TGTGCCAGCAGCTTATTTCCGGTTGGGGCCAACGTCCTGACTTTC
. . TRBJ1-4 TRBV9 CASSPGQRKSKNEKLFF TGTGCCAGCAGCCCAGGACAGAGGAAATCGAAAAATGAAAAACTGTTTTTT
. . TRBJ2-1 TRBV29-1 CSVVGLPNEQFF TGCAGCGTTGTTGGGCTTCCCAATGAGCAGTTCTTC
. . TRBJ2-3 TRBV20-1 CSAAPEGLTTDTQYF TGCAGTGCCGCTCCCGAGGGACTCACCACAGATACGCAGTATTTT
TRBD1 . TRBJ2-7 TRBV20-1 CSARALRGLDSLF TGCAGTGCTAGAGCCTTGAGGGGGCTAGATTCCCTTTTC
TRBD1 . TRBJ1-5 TRBV11-2 CASSSSGTGGHYSNQPQHF TGTGCCAGCAGCTCCTCCGGGACAGGGGGGCATTATAGCAATCAGCCCCAGCATTTT
. . TRBJ1-1 TRBV20-1 CSASGREGNTEAFF TGCAGTGCTAGTGGCCGGGAAGGGAACACTGAAGCTTTCTTT
TRBD2 many TRBJ2-1 TRBV6-1 CASTSLAGVDPNEQFF TGTGCCAGCACGTCCCTAGCGGGAGTAGATCCCAATGAGCAGTTCTTC
TRBD1 few TRBJ1-2 TRBV5-1 CASSLGDRGWHGYTF TGCGCCAGCAGCTTGGGGGACAGGGGATGGCATGGCTACACCTTC
TRBD1 few TRBJ1-2 TRBV4-3 CASSRDREFGYTF TGCGCCAGCAGCCGGGACAGGGAGTTTGGCTACACCTTC
. . TRBJ2-1 TRBV7-3 CASSLLGQWNEQFF TGTGCCAGCAGCTTGTTAGGACAGTGGAATGAGCAGTTCTTC
TRBD2 . TRBJ2-7 TRBV7-8 CASSPRGAGGVYEQYF TGTGCCAGCAGCCCTAGAGGGGCGGGAGGGGTTTACGAGCAGTACTTC
TRBD2 . TRBJ2-1 TRBV3-1 CASSPGTSRASGRNEQFF TGTGCCAGCAGCCCCGGAACATCCCGGGCTAGCGGGAGGAATGAGCAGTTCTTC
TRBD2 many TRBJ2-5 TRBV29-1 CSVDGRREGPETQYF TGCAGCGTTGACGGTCGGCGGGAGGGCCCAGAGACCCAGTACTTC
. few TRBJ1-6 TRBV20-1 CSARGINHSPLHF TGCAGTGCCCGTGGGATAAACCATTCACCCCTCCACTTT
. few TRBJ2-1 TRBV5-1 CASSLGAALSRDEQFF TGCGCCAGCAGCTTGGGGGCAGCGCTCAGCCGGGATGAGCAGTTCTTC
. many TRBJ2-7 TRBV29-1 CSVEWGTYEQYF TGCAGCGTTGAATGGGGGACCTACGAGCAGTACTTC
. . TRBJ2-2 TRBV5-1 CASSLEGVPGELFF TGCGCCAGCAGCTTGGAGGGCGTCCCCGGGGAGCTGTTTTTT